This section outlines one TCR beta chain sequence together with its context. Its antigen is still unknown. Within one base of it there is no much larger clone, and no base qualities were kept. The data stem from a study of shared clonotypes between healthy human individuals (dated by TCRdb to about 2020). With respect to the entire study: The cohort included three men and a couple of women between 18 and 49 years of age. For each donor, CD4 naive and CD4 memory were each run on three plates, CD8 naive on two plates, and CD8 memory on one plate. To estimate repertoire size and how much clonotypes are shared between individuals, the study performed deep sequencing of blood TCR repertoires from roughly five healthy adults. Different laboratories and diverse techniques were used to prepare libraries and sequence TCR repertoires, to increase sequencing depth and limit assay-specific biases. Per donor, leukapheresis produced somewhere between about 0.85 and 10 billion PBMCs. Here is what the overall study found, with its caveats: Sampling was restricted to blood, and TCR repertoires in tissue are likely to differ from TCR repertoires in blood. Estimated clonotype richness was generally larger for naive than for memory subsets. Clonotypes shared by all four sorted-subset donors showed higher generation probabilities than non-shared clonotypes. Because the study included a small number of donors, the genetic and exposure-history diversity represented was limited. Incomplete sequencing was indicated by rarefaction of sorted-subset datasets, despite the large sequencing depth. Across a handful of donors, 4.5% to 6.5% of naive CD4, roughly 3.8% of naive CD8, under 2.5% of memory CD4, and 0.4% of memory CD8 clonotypes were shared. Pairwise subsampling indicated that sequencing depth was expected to affect the degree of clonotype sharing among donors.

TCR CDR3 regions were amplified from genomic DNA by multiplex PCR using the deep immunoSEQ assay. Extracted genomic DNA from each cell subset was distributed evenly across all wells of several immunoSEQ 96-well plates, and each plate was treated as a replicate. For sorted subsets, each replicate PCR was loaded with roughly 200 ng genomic DNA, equivalent to 30,000 or so T cell genomes. The purified libraries were quantified using a Qubit 3.0 fluorometer, sized with a Bioanalyzer 2100, and then quantified again using the KAPA Library Quantification kit. Each immunoSEQ 96-well plate was sequenced on its own single-read 150-cycle Illumina NextSeq 550 flow cell. The study's processing was this. Because the immunoSEQ output held only junctional sequences and lacked quality scores, the filtering could not match the filtering applied to full-length reads. Sequences were annotated with PyIR, a Python wrapper for IgBLAST v1.9, and V/J genes and CDR3 were assigned using IMGT germline references. Reads with weak V/J assignments (E-value above 1e-6), missing CDR3, stop codons, out-of-frame junctions, or ambiguous translated residues were removed. V3J clonotypes were defined as sequences sharing an identical inferred V gene, J gene, and CDR3 amino acid sequence. To compute the percentage overlap between repertoires, the number of shared unique clonotypes was divided by the size of the smaller repertoire. Richness of each repertoire was evaluated using RTK rarefaction, the Chao1 estimator, and Recon v2.1 estimates of unobserved clonotypes. Generation probabilities were computed with OLGA for all TCRbeta clonotypes obtained by the gDNA method from a handful of donors. What TCRdb holds here is the immuneACCESS table cut down to in-frame rearrangements. Part of the clones is not present; checked against another copy, under half of the missing clones reflect an unresolved V gene, and the others are unexplained. From that table come the V and J calls and clone size; the DNA was used to work out D and trimming. The table for this sample lists about 510,000 clones; about 96% of them were counted only once. The ten largest account for 0.06% of the sample.

The donors were healthy, HIV-negative adults with no recently reported acute infections or vaccinations. All donors were Caucasian adults living in Nashville, Tennessee, USA. Magnetic negative selection was used to enrich CD4+ T cells, after which naive cells were positively selected on CD45RA and the negative fraction became the memory subset. Blood was obtained by leukapheresis, after which PBMCs were separated by Ficoll-Histopaque density gradient centrifugation and cryopreserved in liquid nitrogen vapor phase. Purity and quantity of every magnetically sorted T cell population were checked by analytical flow cytometry. Genomic DNA was isolated from every sorted fraction and measured by UV absorbance on a Nanodrop 2000c. Trimming removed 7 bases from V and 7 bases from J; the gene matches leave 7 bases unexplained. The CDR3 holds 13 amino acids from the cysteine to the phenylalanine. Only the CDR3 portion is preserved as DNA: 39 bases, with reading frame beginning at the first base. The germline V gene (reference sequence) gives CDR1 as MNHEY and CDR2 as SMNVEV.

The receptor comes from a woman in her 30s in good health. The chain couples TRBV27 to TRBJ1-2, and 9 bases in between align with TRBD1. The sequenced material came from naive CD4+ T cells sorted from blood. This specimen's cell subset or site label, interpreted: CD45RA+ positively selected. The nucleotides are TGTGCCAGCAAAAGGACAGGGGTTTCTGGCTACACCTTC. Its protein product is CASKRTGVSGYTF.